This T cell receptor beta chain was recovered during a study of blood T cells in healthy people across ages. Study-level findings and limits: Long-lived donors exceeded aged donors in naive CD4+ cells and diversity.

On this clonotype: Antigen specificity is unknown. A much larger clone sits a single nucleotide away, making a read error possible. As the CDR3 is not closed by the conserved phenylalanine or tryptophan, this likely results from a read error.

Alongside a J-beta primer mix, a sample-barcoded 5' primer served in a second PCR lasting roughly 6 to 11 cycles. One entry per CDR3 protein, called by TCRdb with MiXCR from the 5' RACE reads. The sample contains about 1.1 million distinct CDR3 sequences, around two fifths of which appear only once. This CDR3 has 15 residues. J gave up 7 bases and V 1 base, and 5 bases lay outside the gene matches. Researchers report isolating at least 7 million PBMCs per sample. The TCR sequence derives from a man aged 18 to 35 in good health. Sequences were obtained from blood. This rearrangement joins TRBV12-3 or TRBV12-4 to TRBJ2-1; the match to TRBD2 covers 9 bases. The DNA for the CDR3 is TGTGCCAGCAGTTTAGACAGCGGGGGGATTAATGAGCAGTTCTCC. This encodes CASSLDSGGINEQFS.